The 2 T cell receptor beta chains below come from one sample, sequenced in a study of T cells in women clearing cervical HPV infection. Sequencing used immunoSEQ multiplex PCR; TCRdb keeps in-frame clones, though not all of them. The sample totals 30,000 to 35,000 clones. Sample: blood buffy coat. Receptor source: a woman aged 18 to 75 with a cervical HPV16 infection that either progressed to CIN3+ or cleared (not recorded which).

CDR3 in amino acids: CSARDSGVGRGRTDTQYF. The part of the CDR3 DNA that was read is TGCAGTGCTAGAGATTCTGGAGTCGGGCGGGGGCGCACAGATACG. The genes are TRBV20-1 and TRBJ2-3; possible D gene TRBD2, 7 bases. With the read ending 3 residues before the CDR3 end, the germline J gene is used to fill in that end. This CDR3 has 18 residues. CDR1 and CDR2 (germline): DFQATT, SNEGSKA (reference sequence). Trimming took off 0 bases at V and 1 base at J, with 20 bases between the two ends.

About this clone itself: The observed sequence ends 3 residues before the CDR3 terminus, with the missing tail filled in from the germline J gene. The chain has TRBV2 and TRBJ2-3; a possible D gene is TRBD2 (5 bases). Germline V gene sequence: CDR1 SNHLY, CDR2 FYNNEI. There are 12 residues in the CDR3. CDR3 DNA (partial): TGTGCCAGCAGGAGACGGTCCGGGGCG. It yields the protein CASRRRSGA. The full CDR3 protein is CASRRRSGAQYF.